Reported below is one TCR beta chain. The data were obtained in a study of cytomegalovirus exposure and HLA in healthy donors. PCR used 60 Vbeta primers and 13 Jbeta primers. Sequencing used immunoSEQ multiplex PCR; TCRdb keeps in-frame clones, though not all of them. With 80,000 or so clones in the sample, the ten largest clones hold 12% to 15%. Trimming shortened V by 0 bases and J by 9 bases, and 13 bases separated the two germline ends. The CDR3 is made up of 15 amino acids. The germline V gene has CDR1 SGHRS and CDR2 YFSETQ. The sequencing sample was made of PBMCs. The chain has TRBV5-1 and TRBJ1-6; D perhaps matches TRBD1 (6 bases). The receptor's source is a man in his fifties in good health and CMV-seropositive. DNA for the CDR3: TGCGCCAGCAGCTTGGAGGGGGGGGAGGGTTCACCCCTCCACTTT. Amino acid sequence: CASSLEGGEGSPLHF.